The T cell receptor (beta chain) under discussion was sequenced for a study of blood T cells in healthy people across ages. Regarding the study as a whole: Donors of long life had a larger count of naive CD4+ cells and greater diversity than aged donors. The authors considered diversity estimates from one million T cells to be underestimates.

Then a second PCR, running about 6 to 12 cycles, was carried out with a sample-barcoded 5' primer and a J-beta primer mix. A single record per CDR3 protein comes from TCRdb applying MiXCR to the 5' RACE reads. The sample lists 2 million or so distinct CDR3 sequences, about 49% seen once, with approximately 2% in the top ten. A remark on this clonotype: Its antigen is unidentified.

The sample comprised blood. This clonotype was sampled from a woman in her 40s in good health.

CDR3 bases: TGTGCCAGCAGCCCGGGACAGGGTGGTAGGCAGTACTTC. The encoded protein is CASSPGQGGRQYF. V gene TRBV5-6 combines with J gene TRBJ2-7, with TRBD1 matching over 9 bases. Germline CDR1 is SGHDT and CDR2 is YYEEEE. CDR3 length: 13 residues. V trimming: 4 bases; J trimming: 9 bases; junction bases outside the gene matches: 8.